The TCR beta chain described here comes from a study of read filtering for tumor transcriptome and immune sequencing. Looking at the study overall: Fewer than 10 patients were R-ISS I, roughly 17 were R-ISS II, six or seven were R-ISS III. IR-seq gave about 3.5 to 10.27 million TCR reads per sample; RNA-seq gave about 80 to 1273. Study observations and caveats: IR-seq captured clonotypes deeper and more reliably than RNA-seq.

This clonotype showed up many times. Its antigen remains unknown. This library used 300 to 450 ng RNA and molecular barcoded adaptors spanning alpha/delta and beta/gamma chains. TCRdb independently ran MiXCR on the reads; one entry per CDR3 protein. The data contain 130,000 or so distinct CDR3 sequences, approximately 13% of them singletons. Every patient had bone marrow sampled while the disease was active. The CDR3 loop spans 13 amino acids. Germline V gene lookup returns CDR1 SEHNR and CDR2 FQNEAQ (reference sequence). The V gene lost 5 bases and the J gene lost 5 bases, with 10 bases spanning the gap.

This chain uses TRBV7-9 with TRBJ2-1, with a weak D call TRBD2 (5 bases). This TCR derives from a donor older than 35 with multiple myeloma. The sample taken for sequencing was a population of CD138-negative cells sorted from bone marrow. The CDR3 protein is CASSPDWNNEQFF. CDR3 sequence (DNA): TGTGCCAGCAGCCCGGACTGGAACAATGAGCAGTTCTTC.